A single sample is the source of the 30 T cell receptor beta chains below, sequenced in a study of vaccination and CD4 T cells after COVID-19. These receptors lack a known antigen. Sequencing of DNA taken from cultured CD4+ T cells relied on the Oncomine TCR Beta short-read assay. Using its own MiXCR run on the PCR reads, TCRdb lists one record per CDR3 protein. The data contain 5,000 to 7,000 distinct CDR3 sequences, 30% to 35% of them singletons. Stated treatment: roughly 10-day PBMC culture with coronavirus spike peptide pools or control peptides (ViraFEST assay). Harvesting of the unexposed donor's CD4+ T cells predated the COVID-19 pandemic (2011-2018). The specimen was CD4+ T cells from blood, cultured in vitro. The source is a human donor in good health.

This clonotype was counted only a few times. The chain has TRBV5-6 and TRBJ2-7; no reliable D call. The CDR3 loop spans 13 amino acids. The ends were cut back, 5 bases at V and 0 bases at J, with 9 bases in the middle. The germline V gene encodes CDR1 SGHDT and CDR2 YYEEEE. The CDR3 DNA is TGTGCCAGCAGGCTTGTGAGCTCCTACGAGCAGTACTTC. Amino acid sequence: CASRLVSSYEQYF.

The rearrangement links TRBV29-1 to TRBJ1-1; D ambiguous. This CDR3 is 12 amino acids long. V was clipped by 6 bases and J by 4 bases, with 12 bases between them. Germline V gives CDR1 SQVTM, CDR2 ANQGSEA. CDR3 nucleotides: TGCAGCGTAGGGCTTTCGGGCACTGAAGCTTTCTTT. Translation gives CSVGLSGTEAFF.

CDR3 loop: CASSYVGNGELFF. CDR3 DNA sequence: TGTGCCAGCAGTTACGTGGGGAACGGGGAGCTGTTTTTT. The chain is built from TRBV6-5 and TRBJ2-2; D is ambiguous. Trimming shortened V by 2 bases and J by 7 bases, and 8 bases separated the two germline ends. This CDR3 is 13 amino acids long. Germline CDR1 MNHEY, CDR2 SVGAGI.

The V and J genes are TRBV2 and TRBJ1-1; D gene unclear. CDR3 size: 13 residues. The V gene's germline CDR1 is SNHLY and CDR2 FYNNEI. Trimming stripped 11 bases from V and 4 bases from J, with 17 bases between. The CDR3 protein is CAARVDEGTEAFF. The CDR3 nucleotides read TGTGCCGCCCGGGTGGATGAGGGCACTGAAGCTTTCTTT.

The chain joins TRBV20-1 to TRBJ1-1; no definite D call. The germline V gene has CDR1 DFQATT and CDR2 SNEGSKA (reference sequence). The CDR3 totals 12 residues. Trimming took 5 bases from V and 8 from J, leaving 15 bases between them. The CDR3: CSAGTGGVEAFF. CDR3 sequence (DNA): TGCAGTGCTGGCACCGGAGGTGTAGAAGCTTTCTTT.

The chain uses TRBV6-1 and TRBJ1-2; no firm D call. Germline lookup yields CDR1 MNHNS and CDR2 SASEGT. CDR3 length: 12 amino acids. Between the trimmed V and J ends, which lost 6 bases and 1 base, there was a span of 6 bases. The CDR3 DNA follows: TGTGCCAGCAGCAGGCATAACTATGGCTACACCTTC. It encodes CASSRHNYGYTF.

This clonotype was seen more than once but under ten times. The chain is built from TRBV7-9 and TRBJ1-1; TRBD1 is a possible D gene (6 bases). Germline V gene sequence: CDR1 SEHNR, CDR2 FQNEAQ (reference sequence). V was clipped by 4 bases and J by 1 base, with 25 bases between them. The CDR3 is made up of 19 amino acids. The CDR3 DNA follows: TGTGCCAGCAGCTCCAAACCCAAAAACAGGGTTTGGGGGAACACTGAAGCTTTCTTT. The encoded protein is CASSSKPKNRVWGNTEAFF.

This clonotype is labeled medium-sized. The chain uses TRBV27 and TRBJ1-6, with D possibly being TRBD1 (5 bases). The germline V gene encodes CDR1 MNHEY and CDR2 SMNVEV (reference sequence). The germline V and J ends were trimmed by 5 bases and 6 bases, with 14 bases remaining between them. The CDR3 sequence is 15 residues long. The CDR3 is CASSPSDIGNSPLHF. CDR3 DNA: TGTGCCAGCAGTCCCTCGGACATTGGTAATTCACCCCTCCACTTT.

The V gene is TRBV20-1, the J gene TRBJ2-3, with 9 positions matching TRBD2. Trimming took 2 bases from V and 1 from J; bases not matched to a gene: 1. CDR1 and CDR2 from the germline V gene are DFQATT and SNEGSKA (reference sequence). The CDR3 totals 14 residues. As DNA, the CDR3 is TGCAGTGCTAGACGGACTAGCGGCACAGATACGCAGTATTTT. This codes for CSARRTSGTDTQYF.

The rearrangement joins TRBV19 to TRBJ2-7; D remains unclear. The V end lost 7 bases, the J end lost 7 bases, and 23 bases lay between the germline ends. The V gene's germline CDR1 is LNHDA and CDR2 SQIVND (reference sequence). The CDR3 is 15 amino acids. CDR3 DNA sequence: TGTGCCAGTACCCCCTCGGGCCTCGTACGGAATGAGCAGTACTTC. Translating gives CASTPSGLVRNEQYF.

This clonotype has just a few counts. The chain has TRBV20-1 and TRBJ2-7; 11 nucleotides align to TRBD2. The germline V gene has CDR1 DFQATT and CDR2 SNEGSKA (reference sequence). The CDR3 runs to 15 residues. V dropped 6 bases and J dropped 7; count of bases not matched to a gene: 14. The CDR3 DNA follows: TGCAGTGCGAAAGGGGTAGCGGGGGGGCCGCAGGAGCAGTACTTC. Its protein product is CSAKGVAGGPQEQYF.

The chain employs TRBV20-1 and TRBJ1-1; 8 nucleotides line up with TRBD1. The CDR3 length is 13 residues. V gave up 5 bases and J gave up 9 bases; unmatched junction bases: 11. Germline V gene data show CDR1 as DFQATT and CDR2 as SNEGSKA (reference sequence). The CDR3 sequence is CSALVPGQEKAFF. CDR3 nucleotides: TGCAGTGCTCTCGTCCCGGGACAGGAAAAAGCTTTCTTT.

The rearrangement joins TRBV2 to TRBJ2-5; D is possibly TRBD1 or TRBD2 (5 bases each). Trimming cost V 0 bases and J 7 bases, with 12 bases left between them. The CDR3 is 14 amino acids. The germline V gene has CDR1 SNHLY and CDR2 FYNNEI. CDR3 protein: CASSEARGAGTQYF. The CDR3 DNA is TGTGCCAGCAGTGAAGCTCGAGGGGCAGGGACCCAGTACTTC.

This chain links TRBV5-1 with TRBJ1-1; weak D call: TRBD1 (6 bases). CDR1 and CDR2 from the germline V gene are SGHRS and YFSETQ. The CDR3 extends over 15 amino acids. Trimming removed 0 bases from V and 1 base from J, with 10 bases in between. CDR3 residues: CASSLDGTPNTEAFF. In DNA form, the CDR3 reads TGCGCCAGCAGCTTGGATGGGACACCGAACACTGAAGCTTTCTTT.

This sequence joins TRBV11-2 and TRBJ2-2; a weak D match, TRBD2 (6 bases). Trimming removed 2 bases from V and 7 bases from J, with 8 bases in between. Germline CDR1 SGHAT, CDR2 FQNNGV. CDR3 length equals 13 residues. CDR3 in DNA: TGTGCCAGCAGCTTAACCGGGGGCGGGGAGCTGTTTTTT. Translated, it gives CASSLTGGGELFF.

This clonotype was picked up a small number of times. J is TRBJ1-1 and V is TRBV20-1, with unresolved D. CDR1 DFQATT and CDR2 SNEGSKA come from the germline V gene (reference sequence). The CDR3 runs to 14 residues. V shed 3 bases and J shed 11 bases, with 22 bases lying between them. The CDR3 DNA is TGCAGTGCTAGGGATCAAGTGGGCTTAAGCTACGCTTTCTTT. This gives the protein CSARDQVGLSYAFF.

The V and J genes are TRBV20-1 and TRBJ1-1; tentative D call: TRBD1 (5 bases). Germline CDR1 reads DFQATT; CDR2 reads SNEGSKA (reference sequence). V lost 5 bases and J lost 3, with 16 bases in between. The CDR3 consists of 14 residues. CDR3 nucleotides: TGCAGTGCTCTGCACTCCCGGGGGTACACTGAAGCTTTCTTT. Its translation is CSALHSRGYTEAFF.

The V call is TRBV2, the J call TRBJ1-1; 10 nucleotides line up with TRBD1. The J segment lost 1 base and the V segment lost 2 bases, leaving 4 bases of the junction unmatched. The CDR3 spans 16 residues. Germline V gives CDR1 SNHLY, CDR2 FYNNEI. The CDR3 protein is CASSEWTGGSNTEAFF. The CDR3 coding sequence is TGTGCCAGCAGTGAATGGACAGGGGGGTCGAACACTGAAGCTTTCTTT.

The gene calls are TRBV6-1 and TRBJ2-1; D gene ambiguous. V gave up 2 bases and J gave up 3 bases, with 11 bases separating them. This CDR3 is 15 amino acids long. Germline V gene lookup returns CDR1 MNHNS and CDR2 SASEGT. The CDR3 DNA reads TGTGCCAGCAGTGAACTAGTGGGTGGCTACAATGAGCAGTTCTTC. Its protein is CASSELVGGYNEQFF.

The chain links TRBV30 to TRBJ1-2; tentatively, D is TRBD1 (5 bases). The CDR3 has 12 residues. Trimming took 4 bases from V and 3 from J, leaving 9 bases between them. Germline assignment: CDR1 GTSNPN and CDR2 SVGIG (reference sequence). CDR3 in DNA: TGTGCCTGGACAGGAGGGGACTATGGCTACACCTTC. Its translation: CAWTGGDYGYTF. Full variable domain (remainder filled in from reference TRBV30 and TRBJ1-2): SQTIHQWPATLVQPVGSPLSLECTVEGTSNPNLYWYRQAAGRGLQLLFYSVGIGQISSEVPQNLSASRPQDRQFILSSKKLLLSDSGFYLCAWTGGDYGYTFGSGTRLTVV.

By share of the sample, this clonotype is medium-sized (0.01 to 0.1%). This chain uses TRBV30 with TRBJ1-2; possibly TRBD1 for D (5 bases). Per germline, CDR1 GTSNPN and CDR2 SVGIG (reference sequence). The germline V and J ends were trimmed by 0 bases and 4 bases, with 12 bases remaining between them. CDR3 length: 14 amino acids. The CDR3 coding sequence is TGTGCCTGGAGTGTAAACGCAGGGCTCTATGGCTACACCTTC. Amino acid sequence: CAWSVNAGLYGYTF. Together with reference TRBV30 and TRBJ1-2, the CDR3 gives the full variable domain: SQTIHQWPATLVQPVGSPLSLECTVEGTSNPNLYWYRQAAGRGLQLLFYSVGIGQISSEVPQNLSASRPQDRQFILSSKKLLLSDSGFYLCAWSVNAGLYGYTFGSGTRLTVV.

This clonotype was recorded a few times. The chain employs TRBV7-2 and TRBJ1-3; TRBD1 aligns across 10 bases. The V and J ends lost 11 bases and 6 bases, in that order; junction bases with no gene match: 7. The CDR3 consists of 13 residues. Germline V lookup: CDR1 SGHTA, CDR2 FQGNSA. CDR3 in amino acids: CAWGQGQENTIYF. The CDR3 DNA reads TGTGCCTGGGGACAGGGGCAAGAAAACACCATATATTTT. The full variable domain, its missing parts supplied by reference TRBV7-2 and TRBJ1-3, is GAGVSQSPSNKVTEKGKDVELRCDPISGHTALYWYRQSLGQGLEFLIYFQGNSAPDKSGLPSDRFSAERTGGSVSTLTIQRTQQEDSAVYLCAWGQGQENTIYFGEGSWLTVV.

A few counts support this clonotype. The chain combines TRBV14 with TRBJ2-7, with a tentative D call TRBD2 (6 bases). Germline CDR1 and CDR2: SGHDN and FVKESK. V dropped 3 bases and J dropped 10 bases, with 13 bases sitting between them. The CDR3 runs 12 residues. CDR3 sequence reads: CASSQSGVEQYF. The CDR3 DNA sequence: TGTGCCAGCAGCCAGTCGGGGGTGGAACAGTACTTC. The variable domain in full, completed from reference TRBV14 and TRBJ2-7, reads EAGVTQFPSHSVIEKGQTVTLRCDPISGHDNLYWYRRVMGKEIKFLLHFVKESKQDESGMPNNRFLAERTGGTYSTLKVQPAELEDSGVYFCASSQSGVEQYFGPGTRLTVT.

By sample share, this clonotype is medium-sized (0.01 to 0.1%). The V gene is TRBV15, the J gene TRBJ2-5, with unresolved D. This CDR3 has 15 amino acids. CDR1 and CDR2 (germline): LNHNV, YYDKDF (reference sequence). Trimming cost V 0 bases and J 4 bases, with 12 bases left between them. The CDR3 DNA reads as TGTGCCACCAGCAGAGATCGGGCCCCCTCAGAGACCCAGTACTTC. This translates into CATSRDRAPSETQYF.

Only a few counts were recorded for this clonotype. The V call is TRBV6-1, the J call TRBJ2-7; TRBD1 matches 7 bases. This CDR3 region has 16 residues. The germline V gene encodes CDR1 MNHNS and CDR2 SASEGT. With 6 bases clipped from V and 0 bases from J, the junction kept 11 bases outside the gene matches. The CDR3 sequence: CASRDEGGSSSYEQYF. In nucleotides, the CDR3 is TGTGCCAGCAGGGATGAAGGGGGCTCGAGCTCCTACGAGCAGTACTTC.

The rearrangement links TRBV19 to TRBJ1-5; D is unclear. CDR1 and CDR2 (germline): LNHDA, SQIVND (reference sequence). The CDR3 is 16 amino acids. Trimming pared 3 bases from V and 2 bases from J, leaving 14 bases between. The CDR3: CASSIRLVEGNQPQHF. The CDR3 bases are TGTGCCAGTAGTATTCGTCTTGTGGAGGGCAATCAGCCCCAGCATTTT. Supplemented by reference TRBV19 and TRBJ1-5, the full variable domain reads DGGITQSPKYLFRKEGQNVTLSCEQNLNHDAMYWYRQDPGQGLRLIYYSQIVNDFQKGDIAEGYSVSREKKESFPLTVTSAQKNPTAFYLCASSIRLVEGNQPQHFGDGTRLSIL.

The CDR3 nucleotides read TGTGCCAGCAGCTCCGCACCTATTAGCGGGGTAGCCAAAAACATTCAGTACTTC. Its translation: CASSSAPISGVAKNIQYF. The V call is TRBV7-6, the J call TRBJ2-4; 8 bases are shared with TRBD2. V dropped 4 bases and J dropped 0; count of bases not matched to a gene: 11. The CDR3 runs 18 residues. Germline values: CDR1 SGHVS, CDR2 FNYEAQ.

The rearrangement links TRBV20-1 to TRBJ1-2, with 8 bases fitting TRBD1. The ends lost 1 base at V and 4 bases at J; junction bases unmatched: 5. CDR1 and CDR2 (germline): DFQATT, SNEGSKA (reference sequence). The CDR3 totals 14 residues. CDR3 sequence: CSARVTGAPYGYTF. In DNA, the CDR3 is TGCAGTGCTAGAGTGACAGGGGCTCCCTATGGCTACACCTTC.

This rearrangement joins TRBV5-1 to TRBJ2-2; D gene uncertain. The V and J ends lost 4 bases and 0 bases respectively, with 7 bases between them. Germline V lookup: CDR1 SGHRS, CDR2 YFSETQ. The CDR3 runs 14 residues. Here the CDR3 reads CASSEVPNTGELFF. In nucleotides, the CDR3 is TGCGCCAGCAGCGAGGTACCGAACACCGGGGAGCTGTTTTTT. Supplemented by reference TRBV5-1 and TRBJ2-2, the full variable domain reads KAGVTQTPRYLIKTRGQQVTLSCSPISGHRSVSWYQQTPGQGLQFLFEYFSETQRNKGNFPGRFSGRQFSNSRSEMNVSTLELGDSALYLCASSEVPNTGELFFGEGSRLTVL.

J is TRBJ1-2 and V is TRBV12-3 or TRBV12-4; 8 nucleotides match TRBD1. After removal of 0 bases from V and 2 bases from J, the junction contained 8 bases not matched to a gene. The CDR3 length is 17 residues. In DNA form, the CDR3 reads TGTGCCAGCAGTTTAGCGCCCCCCAGGGGGCAGAACTATGGCTACACCTTC. It is translated as CASSLAPPRGQNYGYTF.